This T cell receptor (beta chain) stems from a study of patients and donors after allogeneic stem cell transplantation. With 5 bases removed from V and 7 bases from J, the gap between germline ends came to 20 bases. Germline-derived CDR1 and CDR2 are DFQATT and SNEGSKA (reference sequence). This CDR3 comprises 14 residues. MiXCR, applied by TCRdb to the RT-PCR reads, yields one record per CDR3 protein. The sample contains 200,000 to 250,000 distinct CDR3 sequences, over 12% of which appear only once. This TCR was sampled from a human donor who was either an allogeneic HSCT recipient or a stem cell or donor lymphocyte infusion donor (not recorded which). It is not recorded whose cells these are; they may come from a transplant donor. The sample taken for sequencing was blood, either unsorted or a sorted T cell fraction (not recorded which). This rearrangement joins TRBV20-1 to TRBJ1-2; D not resolved. Here the CDR3 DNA reads TGCAGTGCTCGAGTCCCTCTAAGCGGGAGTGGCTACACCTTC. As protein: CSARVPLSGSGYTF.